The 26 T cell receptor beta chains reported below all come from one sample, sequenced in a study of neurological immune-mediated disorders. TCRdb called the 5' RACE reads again in MiXCR, with one record for every CDR3 protein. The sample gives around 46,000 distinct CDR3 sequences, more than 20% of which show up once; 20% to 25% is in the top ten. Sequences were obtained from PBMCs. Receptor source: a woman between 65 and 79 years old in good health.

The chain joins TRBV7-9 to TRBJ2-1; D may match TRBD1 or TRBD2 (5 bases each). V was shortened by 4 bases and J by 2 bases, with 12 bases between the two germline ends. Germline CDR1 is SEHNR and CDR2 is FQNEAQ (reference sequence). The CDR3 runs 15 residues. CDR3 loop: CASSSQRDAYNEQFF. The CDR3 region has the DNA TGTGCCAGCAGCTCGCAGAGGGACGCCTACAATGAGCAGTTCTTC.

This clonotype was picked up many times. The chain links TRBV29-1 to TRBJ2-1; no clear D. V was trimmed by 1 base and J by 6 bases, leaving 22 bases between them. The length of the CDR3 is 17 residues. From germline, CDR1 is SQVTM and CDR2 ANQGSEA. CDR3 loop: CSVEGGRSRGLGNEQFF. DNA of the CDR3: TGCAGCGTTGAAGGAGGTAGGAGCCGAGGATTAGGCAATGAGCAGTTCTTC.

This clonotype was detected many times. The rearrangement links TRBV5-1 to TRBJ2-1; 9 nucleotides align to TRBD2. This CDR3 is 18 amino acids long. The germline gives CDR1 SGHRS, CDR2 YFSETQ. J was trimmed by 5 bases and V by 3 bases; bases with no gene match: 15. Here the CDR3 reads CASSSGLRLAGDHNEQFF. Written as DNA, the CDR3 is TGCGCCAGCAGCTCCGGACTTCGCTTAGCGGGAGACCACAATGAGCAGTTCTTC. The full variable domain, in which reference TRBV5-1 and TRBJ2-1 provide the parts outside the CDR3, is KAGVTQTPRYLIKTRGQQVTLSCSPISGHRSVSWYQQTPGQGLQFLFEYFSETQRNKGNFPGRFSGRQFSNSRSEMNVSTLELGDSALYLCASSSGLRLAGDHNEQFFGPGTRLTVL.

This clonotype was counted once. This chain connects TRBV5-4 to TRBJ1-5; D unresolved. Germline V gene lookup returns CDR1 SGHNT and CDR2 YYREEE (reference sequence). There are 13 residues in the CDR3. The ends were cut back, 3 bases at V and 5 bases at J, with 9 bases in the middle. The CDR3 loop reads CASSSARDQPQHF. CDR3 nucleotides: TGTGCCAGCAGCTCTGCGAGAGATCAGCCCCAGCATTTT.

Worth noting for this clonotype: An end of the junction differs from the germline gene, which may be a read error. The chain carries TRBV12-3 or TRBV12-4 and TRBJ1-2, with D unresolved. The CDR3 extends over 15 amino acids. CDR3 residues: CAISESTPSNYGYTF. DNA of the CDR3: TGTGCCATCAGTGAGTCGACACCTTCCAACTATGGCTACACCTTC.

The chain joins TRBV6-5 to TRBJ1-6, with no clear D. Trimming pared 8 bases from V and 5 bases from J, leaving 13 bases between. CDR3 size: 14 residues. Germline V gene lookup returns CDR1 MNHEY and CDR2 SVGAGI. Here the CDR3 DNA reads TGTGCCAGCGGGAGAAGGGAACATAATTCACCCCTCCACTTT. Its protein is CASGRREHNSPLHF.

This chain joins TRBV2 and TRBJ1-1; D is ambiguous. Germline V lookup: CDR1 SNHLY, CDR2 FYNNEI. The CDR3 has 13 amino acids. V was trimmed by 1 base and J by 11 bases, leaving 14 bases between them. This chain's CDR3 is CASSEGGMSAAFF. Written as DNA, the CDR3 is TGTGCCAGCAGTGAAGGAGGAATGTCTGCCGCTTTCTTT.

The gene calls are TRBV10-1 and TRBJ2-3, with 9 bases fitting TRBD2. Germline loops: CDR1 WNHNN, CDR2 SYGVQD (reference sequence). Trimming cost V 0 bases and J 6 bases; bases outside gene matches: 10. CDR3 length: 17 residues. The chain's CDR3 is CASSESPSGGSGDTQYF. The DNA of the CDR3 is TGCGCCAGCAGTGAGTCCCCCAGCGGGGGGTCCGGGGATACGCAGTATTTT.

This clonotype was detected ten times or more. The chain links TRBV4-2 to TRBJ2-7; D uncertain. V lost 4 bases to trimming and J lost 3 bases, with 10 bases between them. The CDR3 is made up of 13 amino acids. Germline CDR1 is LGHNA and CDR2 is YNFKEQ. CDR3 protein: CASSRGGSYEQYF. The DNA of the CDR3 is TGTGCCAGCAGCCGAGGCGGAAGCTACGAGCAGTACTTC.

This clonotype was recorded many times. The DNA for the CDR3 is TGCAGTGCCCAGCGGCAGGGTCCTCAGCCCCAGCATTTT. Encoded protein: CSAQRQGPQPQHF. V usage is TRBV20-1 and J usage is TRBJ1-5, with D possibly being TRBD1 (5 bases). Looked up from germline, CDR1 is DFQATT and CDR2 is SNEGSKA (reference sequence). This CDR3 has 13 residues. Between the trimmed V and J ends, which lost 6 bases and 6 bases, there was a span of 15 bases.

This clonotype has ten or more counts. This chain uses TRBV2 with TRBJ2-3; D perhaps matches TRBD1 (5 bases). Germline V lookup: CDR1 SNHLY, CDR2 FYNNEI. Trimming removed 1 base at V and 0 bases at J, with 11 bases between. CDR3 length equals 16 residues. The CDR3 protein is CASSEEGAQSTDTQYF. Written as DNA, the CDR3 is TGTGCCAGCAGTGAAGAAGGGGCCCAAAGCACAGATACGCAGTATTTT. Full variable domain (remainder filled in from reference TRBV2 and TRBJ2-3): EPEVTQTPSHQVTQMGQEVILRCVPISNHLYFYWYRQILGQKVEFLVSFYNNEISEKSEIFDDQFSVERPDGSNFTLKIRSTKLEDSAMYFCASSEEGAQSTDTQYFGPGTRLTVL.

This clonotype has ten or more counts. The chain combines TRBV29-1 with TRBJ2-1; TRBD2 matches 11 bases. Germline V CDR1 and CDR2: SQVTM, ANQGSEA. V shed 3 bases, J shed 10 bases, and the junction held 8 bases outside the gene matches. The length of the CDR3 is 14 residues. CDR3 nucleotide sequence: TGCAGCGTTGACCCCGGGACTAGCGGAAGAGAGCAGTTCTTC. This codes for CSVDPGTSGREQFF.

The CDR3 here is CASSGSTENTEAFF. CDR3 nucleotide sequence: TGTGCCAGCAGCGGATCGACAGAGAACACTGAAGCTTTCTTT. The chain uses TRBV5-5 and TRBJ1-1; tentative D call: TRBD1 (5 bases). Germline V lookup: CDR1 SGHKS, CDR2 YYEKEE (reference sequence). Between the trimmed V and J ends, which lost 4 bases and 1 base, there was a span of 11 bases. The CDR3 consists of 14 residues.

In this sample, this clonotype turned up many times. In nucleotides, the CDR3 is TGTGCCAGCAGCTTAGATTTTGGGGGTAATGAGCAGTTCTTC. This sequence encodes CASSLDFGGNEQFF. The chain recombines TRBV7-2 with TRBJ2-1, with D perhaps TRBD1 or TRBD2 (5 bases each). V was pared by 1 base and J by 7 bases, with 11 bases between. The CDR3 is made up of 14 amino acids. Germline lookup yields CDR1 SGHTA and CDR2 FQGNSA.

This clonotype was seen many times. The chain carries TRBV2 and TRBJ1-2; D remains unclear. Trimming left V 3 bases short and J 6 bases short, with 5 bases between. The CDR3 extends over 11 amino acids. Germline V gives CDR1 SNHLY, CDR2 FYNNEI. For the CDR3, the DNA is TGTGCCAGCAGTGAGATTGATGGCTACACCTTC. This gives the protein CASSEIDGYTF. The variable domain in full, completed from reference TRBV2 and TRBJ1-2, reads EPEVTQTPSHQVTQMGQEVILRCVPISNHLYFYWYRQILGQKVEFLVSFYNNEISEKSEIFDDQFSVERPDGSNFTLKIRSTKLEDSAMYFCASSEIDGYTFGSGTRLTVV.

This clonotype was observed many times. V gene TRBV5-6 combines with J gene TRBJ2-1, with TRBD2 identical over 14 bases. Germline loops: CDR1 SGHDT, CDR2 YYEEEE. The CDR3 is 19 amino acids. J was trimmed by 6 bases and V by 2 bases; bases with no gene match: 13. The CDR3 loop reads CASSFGPKTSGRAGNEQFF. The CDR3 nucleotides are TGTGCCAGCAGCTTTGGCCCTAAGACTAGCGGGAGGGCCGGCAATGAGCAGTTCTTC.

The table lists this clonotype with many counts. V and J are TRBV3-1 and TRBJ2-1; D is ambiguous. CDR3 size: 14 residues. Germline CDR1 reads LGHDT; CDR2 reads YNNKEL (reference sequence). V lost 1 base and J lost 3, with 7 bases in between. The CDR3, as DNA: TGTGCCAGCAGCCAAGCCCTCGACTACAATGAGCAGTTCTTC. This gives the protein CASSQALDYNEQFF.

This clonotype was picked up many times. The V and J genes are TRBV7-9 and TRBJ2-3; D is unclear. Between the trimmed V and J ends, which lost 0 bases and 6 bases, there was a span of 10 bases. Germline V lookup: CDR1 SEHNR, CDR2 FQNEAQ (reference sequence). The CDR3 sequence is 14 residues long. CDR3 DNA sequence: TGTGCCAGCAGCTTAGCCGTCCGGTCGGATACGCAGTATTTT. Amino acids: CASSLAVRSDTQYF.

This clonotype occurred a few times. This is likely a read error, given that the CDR3 carries no conserved phenylalanine or tryptophan at its end. The DNA is left out, because the CDR3 cannot be placed on it with certainty; the CDR3 is given as TCRdb lists it. This chain uses TRBV6-5 with TRBJ2-3; TRBD1 is the table's D call, not checked against the DNA. Germline-derived CDR1 and CDR2 are MNHEY and SVGAGI. From its first to its last residue, the CDR3 has 9 amino acids. This CDR3 is CASSTRDRV.

In this sample, this clonotype turned up many times. The chain carries TRBV7-2 and TRBJ2-2; 7 bases line up with TRBD1. The V and J ends lost 7 bases and 4 bases, in that order; junction bases with no gene match: 9. The CDR3 sequence is 15 residues long. Germline loops: CDR1 SGHTA, CDR2 FQGNSA. The CDR3: CASNRRQGSTGELFF. DNA for the CDR3: TGTGCCAGCAACCGCCGACAGGGATCCACCGGGGAGCTGTTTTTT.

This clonotype has more than one count but fewer than ten. The chain carries TRBV2 and TRBJ2-1; no reliable D call. The CDR3 spans 15 residues. V lost 3 bases and J lost 4, with 13 bases in between. Germline V CDR1 and CDR2: SNHLY, FYNNEI. The CDR3 is CASSDNGGQYNEQFF. CDR3 bases: TGTGCCAGCAGTGATAATGGCGGCCAGTACAATGAGCAGTTCTTC.

At least ten counts were recorded for this clonotype. The chain is built from TRBV7-2 and TRBJ2-6, with unresolved D. V was trimmed by 3 bases and J by 2 bases, leaving 8 bases between them. Per germline, CDR1 SGHTA and CDR2 FQGNSA. CDR3 length: 15 residues. The CDR3 sequence is CASSFPMPGANVLTF. As DNA, the CDR3 is TGTGCCAGCAGCTTCCCCATGCCTGGGGCCAACGTCCTGACTTTC.

Only a few counts were recorded for this clonotype. The chain has TRBV6-2 or TRBV6-3 and TRBJ1-2; TRBD1 is a possible D gene (5 bases). This CDR3 has 14 amino acids. Germline lookup yields CDR1 MNHEY and CDR2 SVGEGT. V lost 5 bases and J 3 bases, leaving 13 bases between the germline ends. CDR3 DNA: TGTGCCAGCAGTCCTCAGGGAGGGTACTATGGCTACACCTTC. Its protein is CASSPQGGYYGYTF.

This clonotype was observed once. The rearrangement links TRBV11-3 to TRBJ2-1, with D unresolved. Germline lookup yields CDR1 SGHNT and CDR2 YENEEA. Between the trimmed V and J ends, which lost 5 bases and 8 bases, there was a span of 7 bases. The CDR3 length is 11 residues. Written as DNA, the CDR3 is TGTGCCAGCAGCCCCTCGGATGAGCAGTTCTTC. Translated: CASSPSDEQFF.

This clonotype was counted many times. V gene TRBV24-1 combines with J gene TRBJ2-1, with 10 bases lining up with TRBD2. Germline loops: CDR1 KGHDR, CDR2 SFDVKD. The CDR3 runs 15 residues. J lost 8 bases, V lost 3 bases, and 6 bases had no gene match. The CDR3 protein is CATSDPRTSGDEQFF. Written as DNA, the CDR3 is TGTGCCACCAGTGATCCGCGGACTAGCGGCGATGAGCAGTTCTTC.

CDR3 sequence (DNA): TGCAGTGCTAACCTCGGGCCTTACGAGCAGTACTTC. Its protein product is CSANLGPYEQYF. The V gene is TRBV20-1, the J gene TRBJ2-7, with no clear D. The CDR3 has 12 amino acids. Germline CDR1 reads DFQATT; CDR2 reads SNEGSKA (reference sequence). V was clipped by 4 bases and J by 4 bases, with 11 bases between them.